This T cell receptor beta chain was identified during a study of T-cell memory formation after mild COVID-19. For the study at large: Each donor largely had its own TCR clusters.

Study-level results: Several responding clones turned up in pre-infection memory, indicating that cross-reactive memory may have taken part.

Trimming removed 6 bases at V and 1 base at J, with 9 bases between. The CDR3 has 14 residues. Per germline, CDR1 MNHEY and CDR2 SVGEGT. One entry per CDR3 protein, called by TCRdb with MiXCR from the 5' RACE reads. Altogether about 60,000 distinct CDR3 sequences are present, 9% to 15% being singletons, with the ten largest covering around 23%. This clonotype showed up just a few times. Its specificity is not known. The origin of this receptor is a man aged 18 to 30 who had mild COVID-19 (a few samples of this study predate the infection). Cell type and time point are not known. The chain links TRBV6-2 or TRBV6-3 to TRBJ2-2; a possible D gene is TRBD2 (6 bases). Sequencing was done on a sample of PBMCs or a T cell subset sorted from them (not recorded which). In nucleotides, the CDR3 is TGTGCCAGCAGACGCGGGGTGAACACCGGGGAGCTGTTTTTT. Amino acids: CASRRGVNTGELFF.